What follows are 15 T cell receptor beta chains derived from one specimen sequenced in a study of lymphopenia after photon versus proton radiotherapy. TCRdb's table, derived via immunoSEQ multiplex PCR, lists solely in-frame clones and lacks some. The data show about 40,000 clones, approximately 86% seen once. This material consisted of peripheral blood, taken from a patient treated with proton-based radiotherapy. The receptors were gathered from a woman aged 70-85 years with pancreatic cancer. Some clones in this sample may be carry-over from other donors' samples.

The chain links TRBV5-1 to TRBJ1-1; the D is unclear. Germline loops: CDR1 SGHRS, CDR2 YFSETQ. V lost 2 bases and J lost 2, with 10 bases in between. The CDR3 has 14 residues. The CDR3: CASSLDGKNTEAFF. CDR3 DNA sequence: TGCGCCAGCAGCTTAGACGGAAAAAACACTGAAGCTTTCTTT.

This chain uses TRBV30 with TRBJ1-1, with D uncertain. The CDR3 totals 13 residues. CDR1 GTSNPN and CDR2 SVGIG come from the germline V gene (reference sequence). In DNA form, the CDR3 reads TGTGGCGAGGGTAGGATGGGAGACACTGAAGCTTTCTTT. Residues: CGEGRMGDTEAFF. Full variable domain (outside the CDR3, taken from reference TRBV30 and TRBJ1-1): SQTIHQWPATLVQPVGSPLSLECTVEGTSNPNLYWYRQAAGRGLQLLFYSVGIGQISSEVPQNLSASRPQDRQFILSSKKLLLSDSGFYLCGEGRMGDTEAFFGQGTRLTVV.

The chain carries TRBV7-2 and TRBJ2-3, with a possible D match to TRBD2 (6 bases). The germline V gene encodes CDR1 SGHTA and CDR2 FQGNSA. CDR3 length: 16 amino acids. The V end was cut by 3 bases, the J end by 0 bases, with 13 bases between. CDR3 sequence: CASSLTSRTSTDTQYF. CDR3 sequence (DNA): TGTGCCAGCAGCTTGACTAGTCGTACTAGCACAGATACGCAGTATTTT.

In its sample, this clone was seen a few times. The CDR3 nucleotides read TGTGCCAGTAGTAGGAGGGGGCTAGGTAATCAGCCCCAGCATTTT. Protein product: CASSRRGLGNQPQHF. V is TRBV19 and J is TRBJ1-5, with 7 bases lining up with TRBD1. The CDR3 has 15 residues. CDR1 and CDR2 from the germline V gene are LNHDA and SQIVND (reference sequence). The V segment lost 4 bases and the J segment 4 bases; nucleotides outside the gene matches: 7.

This rearrangement joins TRBV5-1 to TRBJ1-1, with D unresolved. Germline V lookup: CDR1 SGHRS, CDR2 YFSETQ. The CDR3 has 15 amino acids. Trimming took 4 bases from V and 3 from J, leaving 16 bases between them. CDR3 nucleotides: TGCGCCAGCAGCACCCGGGGAGGGTTCGACACTGAAGCTTTCTTT. This codes for CASSTRGGFDTEAFF.

This chain links TRBV5-1 with TRBJ1-5; possibly TRBD1 for D (6 bases). The V gene's germline CDR1 is SGHRS and CDR2 YFSETQ. Trimming shortened V by 1 base and J by 5 bases, and 10 bases separated the two germline ends. The CDR3 has 14 amino acids. CDR3 residues: CASSLRGGYQPQHF. The CDR3 DNA reads as TGCGCCAGCAGCTTGAGGGGGGGATATCAGCCCCAGCATTTT.

The chain is built from TRBV5-8 and TRBJ1-3; D unclear. The CDR3 has 12 residues. Germline V gene sequence: CDR1 SGHTS, CDR2 YDEGEE. V was clipped by 3 bases and J by 3 bases, with 4 bases between them. CDR3 amino acids: CASSYDGNTIYF. The CDR3 nucleotides read TGTGCCAGCAGCTATGATGGAAACACCATATATTTT.

This chain uses TRBV7-9 with TRBJ2-5; 10 bases map to TRBD2. The length of the CDR3 is 16 residues. CDR1 is SEHNR, CDR2 FQNEAQ, per germline (reference sequence). J was trimmed by 5 bases and V by 4 bases; bases with no gene match: 10. The CDR3 nucleotides read TGTGCCAGCAGCTCGTCGCTAGCGGGAGAAAGGGAGACCCAGTACTTC. It is translated as CASSSSLAGERETQYF. The variable domain in full, completed from reference TRBV7-9 and TRBJ2-5, reads DTGVSQNPRHKITKRGQNVTFRCDPISEHNRLYWYRQTLGQGPEFLTYFQNEAQLEKSRLLSDRFSAERPKGSFSTLEIQRTEQGDSAMYLCASSSSLAGERETQYFGPGTRLLVL.

This rearrangement joins TRBV19 to TRBJ2-1; TRBD2 matches at 8 bases. Looked up from germline, CDR1 is LNHDA and CDR2 is SQIVND (reference sequence). The V segment lost 4 bases and the J segment 9 bases; nucleotides outside the gene matches: 5. The CDR3 loop spans 13 amino acids. The CDR3 loop reads CASSTGGGPEQFF. Written as DNA, the CDR3 is TGTGCCAGTAGTACCGGCGGGGGGCCTGAGCAGTTCTTC.

The V gene is TRBV23-1, the J gene TRBJ1-2, with a weak D call TRBD1 (6 bases). TRBV23-1 is an ORF; its function is uncertain. Deletions cut 2 bases from V and 0 bases from J, with 16 bases between. This CDR3 has 17 residues. CDR3 DNA sequence: TGCGCCAGCAGTCAACCCGCCGGGGGGGCGGCTAACTATGGCTACACCTTC. It yields the protein CASSQPAGGAANYGYTF.

V usage is TRBV6-6 and J usage is TRBJ2-7; D not certain. The CDR3 is made up of 14 amino acids. CDR1 and CDR2 from the germline V gene are MNHNY and SVGAGI (reference sequence). V was clipped by 5 bases and J by 0 bases, with 11 bases between them. The CDR3 DNA is TGTGCCAGCAGTCAATCGACATTCTCCTACGAGCAGTACTTC. Its translation is CASSQSTFSYEQYF.

This clone was counted a single time. J is TRBJ1-5 and V is TRBV11-2; 8 nucleotides agree with TRBD1. V was pared by 5 bases and J by 0 bases, with 9 bases of the junction left unmatched. Germline CDR1 reads SGHAT; CDR2 reads FQNNGV. CDR3 length equals 17 residues. The CDR3 loop reads CASSHKSGQDSNQPQHF. CDR3 DNA: TGTGCCAGCAGCCACAAATCGGGACAGGATAGCAATCAGCCCCAGCATTTT.

The chain carries TRBV27 and TRBJ2-3; 7 bases line up with TRBD1. The CDR3 spans 15 residues. The germline CDR1 and CDR2 sequences are MNHEY and SMNVEV (reference sequence). V dropped 5 bases and J dropped 2; count of bases not matched to a gene: 7. CDR3 residues: CASSPTTGNTDTQYF. CDR3 nucleotides: TGTGCCAGCAGTCCCACGACAGGGAACACAGATACGCAGTATTTT.

V usage is TRBV28 and J usage is TRBJ1-2; 9 nucleotides align to TRBD1. CDR1 MDHEN and CDR2 SYDVKM come from the germline V gene. The V gene end was trimmed by 6 bases and the J gene end by 4 bases; junction bases not matched to a gene: 0. This CDR3 comprises 12 residues. The CDR3 region is CASRTGGYGYTF. CDR3 bases: TGTGCCAGCAGGACAGGGGGCTATGGCTACACCTTC.

The rearrangement links TRBV5-1 to TRBJ2-5, with TRBD2 identical over 13 bases. CDR3 length: 15 residues. The V and J ends lost 3 bases and 4 bases, in that order; junction bases with no gene match: 3. Per germline, CDR1 SGHRS and CDR2 YFSETQ. This chain's CDR3 is CASSWGLAGLETQYF. In DNA, the CDR3 is TGCGCCAGCAGCTGGGGACTAGCGGGACTAGAGACCCAGTACTTC.